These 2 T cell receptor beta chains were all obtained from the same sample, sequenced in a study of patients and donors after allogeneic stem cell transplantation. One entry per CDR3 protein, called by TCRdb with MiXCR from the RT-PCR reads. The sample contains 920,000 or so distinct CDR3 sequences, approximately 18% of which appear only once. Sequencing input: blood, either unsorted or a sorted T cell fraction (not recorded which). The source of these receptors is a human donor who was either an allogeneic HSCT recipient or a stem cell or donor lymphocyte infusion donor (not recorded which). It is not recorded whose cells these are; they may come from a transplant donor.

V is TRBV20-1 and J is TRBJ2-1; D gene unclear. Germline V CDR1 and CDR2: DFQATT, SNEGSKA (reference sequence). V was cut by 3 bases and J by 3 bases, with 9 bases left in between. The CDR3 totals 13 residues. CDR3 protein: CSASGWGYNEQFF. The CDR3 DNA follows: TGCAGTGCTAGTGGGTGGGGCTACAATGAGCAGTTCTTC.

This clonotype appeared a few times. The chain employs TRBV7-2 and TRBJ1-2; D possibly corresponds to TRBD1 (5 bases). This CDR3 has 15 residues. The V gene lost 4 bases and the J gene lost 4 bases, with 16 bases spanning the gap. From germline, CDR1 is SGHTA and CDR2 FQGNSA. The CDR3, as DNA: TGTGCCAGCAGCTCTCTCCGGTCAGGGCTCTATGGCTACACCTTC. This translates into CASSSLRSGLYGYTF. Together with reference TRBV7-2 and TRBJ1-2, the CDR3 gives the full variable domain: GAGVSQSPSNKVTEKGKDVELRCDPISGHTALYWYRQSLGQGLEFLIYFQGNSAPDKSGLPSDRFSAERTGGSVSTLTIQRTQQEDSAVYLCASSSLRSGLYGYTFGSGTRLTVV.